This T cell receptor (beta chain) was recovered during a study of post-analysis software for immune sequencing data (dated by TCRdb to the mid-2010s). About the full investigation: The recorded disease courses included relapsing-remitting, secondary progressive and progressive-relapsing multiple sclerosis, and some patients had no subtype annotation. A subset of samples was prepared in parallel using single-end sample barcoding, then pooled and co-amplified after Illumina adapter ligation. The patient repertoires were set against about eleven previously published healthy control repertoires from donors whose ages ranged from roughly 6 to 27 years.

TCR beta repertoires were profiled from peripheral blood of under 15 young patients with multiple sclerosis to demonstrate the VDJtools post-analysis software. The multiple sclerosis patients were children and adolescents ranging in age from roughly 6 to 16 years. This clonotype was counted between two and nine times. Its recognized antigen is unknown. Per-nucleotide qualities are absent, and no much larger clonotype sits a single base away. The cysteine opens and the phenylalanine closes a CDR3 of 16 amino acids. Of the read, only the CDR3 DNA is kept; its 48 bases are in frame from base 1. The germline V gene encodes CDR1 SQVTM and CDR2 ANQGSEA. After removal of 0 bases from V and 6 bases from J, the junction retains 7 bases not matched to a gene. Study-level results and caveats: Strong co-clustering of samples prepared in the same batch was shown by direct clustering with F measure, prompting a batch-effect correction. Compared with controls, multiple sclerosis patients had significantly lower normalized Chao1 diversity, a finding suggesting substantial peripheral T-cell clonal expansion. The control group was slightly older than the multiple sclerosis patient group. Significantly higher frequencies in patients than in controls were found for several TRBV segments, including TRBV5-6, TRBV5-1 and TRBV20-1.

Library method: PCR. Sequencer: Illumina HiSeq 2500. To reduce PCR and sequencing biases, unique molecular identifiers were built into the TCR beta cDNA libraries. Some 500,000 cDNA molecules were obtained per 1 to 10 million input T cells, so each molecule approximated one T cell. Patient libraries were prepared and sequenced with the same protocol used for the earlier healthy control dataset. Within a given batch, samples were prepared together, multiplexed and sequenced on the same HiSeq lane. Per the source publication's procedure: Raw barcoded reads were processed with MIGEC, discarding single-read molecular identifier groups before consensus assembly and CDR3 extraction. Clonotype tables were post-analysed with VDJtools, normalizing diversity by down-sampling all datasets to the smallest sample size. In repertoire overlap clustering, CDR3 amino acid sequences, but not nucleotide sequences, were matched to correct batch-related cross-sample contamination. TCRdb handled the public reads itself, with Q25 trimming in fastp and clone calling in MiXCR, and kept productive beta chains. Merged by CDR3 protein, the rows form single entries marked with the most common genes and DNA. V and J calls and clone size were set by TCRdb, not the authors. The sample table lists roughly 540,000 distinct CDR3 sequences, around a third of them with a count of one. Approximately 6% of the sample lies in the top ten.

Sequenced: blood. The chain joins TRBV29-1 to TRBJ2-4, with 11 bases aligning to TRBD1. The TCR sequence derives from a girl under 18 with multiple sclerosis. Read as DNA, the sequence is TGCAGCGTTGAAGATCGGGACAGGGGGGTCCGAAACATTCAGTACTTC. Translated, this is CSVEDRDRGVRNIQYF.